Listed below are T cell receptor beta chains from one sample, sequenced in a study of response to subunit inactivated influenza vaccine. TCRdb re-called the RT-PCR reads through MiXCR, storing one row per CDR3 protein. Here the sample spans hundreds of thousands of distinct CDR3 sequences, 10% to 15% being singletons. The specimen comprised PBMCs from blood, sampled on the day of vaccination. The receptors here all came from a man between 45 and 60 years old who received an inactivated influenza vaccine. CDR3s include the opening cysteine and the closing phenylalanine or tryptophan. The order of the fields is D gene, clone size, J gene, V gene, CDR3 DNA, CDR3 protein. D genes are given only for firm matches. Only some rows state a clone size, as once, few, many or a class for expanded clones.

D: TRBD1
size: many
J: TRBJ2-7
V: TRBV2
DNA: TGTGCCAGCAGTGAAAAAGGATCGGACAGGGCCTACGAGCAGTACTTC
CDR3: CASSEKGSDRAYEQYF

D: .
size: .
J: TRBJ2-2
V: TRBV3-1
DNA: TGTGCCAGCAGCCCGCCGGGACTCCCGAACACCGGGGAGCTGTTTTTT
CDR3: CASSPPGLPNTGELFF

D: .
size: few
J: TRBJ2-5
V: TRBV24-1
DNA: TGTGCCACCAGTGAGGGGGGAACGTACCAAGAGACCCAGTACTTC
CDR3: CATSEGGTYQETQYF

D: .
size: .
J: TRBJ2-3
V: TRBV7-8
DNA: TGTGCCAGCAGCTTAGAGGGCCCTCGGGGTACGCAGTATTTT
CDR3: CASSLEGPRGTQYF

D: .
size: .
J: TRBJ2-7
V: TRBV6-5
DNA: TGTGCCAGCAGTTTACTTGCAGGGAAGGGGGTCGAGCAGTACTTC
CDR3: CASSLLAGKGVEQYF

D: .
size: few
J: TRBJ1-2
V: TRBV29-1
DNA: TGCAGCGTTGAAGATAAAGTGGCAGGATTGCCCTATGGCTACACCTTC
CDR3: CSVEDKVAGLPYGYTF

D: .
size: .
J: TRBJ2-3
V: TRBV28
DNA: TGTGCCAGCAGCTCTCGGGTGGGGGCTAGCACAGATACGCAGTATTTT
CDR3: CASSSRVGASTDTQYF

D: .
size: .
J: TRBJ2-3
V: TRBV12-3/TRBV12-4
DNA: TGTGCCAGCAGTTTACTAAAGTTGGGTACGCAGTATTTT
CDR3: CASSLLKLGTQYF

D: .
size: few
J: TRBJ1-2
V: TRBV6-1
DNA: TGTGCCAGCAGTCCTTCTGGGGGGGGCTCTGGCTACACCTTC
CDR3: CASSPSGGGSGYTF

D: .
size: few
J: TRBJ2-4
V: TRBV20-1
DNA: TGCAGTGCTAGAGATGAATCAGGAGTTCTAGCCAAAAACATTCAGTACTTC
CDR3: CSARDESGVLAKNIQYF

D: .
size: .
J: TRBJ2-3
V: TRBV29-1
DNA: TGCAGCGTTGCTCGACAGCGCCGGGGCGATACGCAGTATTTT
CDR3: CSVARQRRGDTQYF

D: TRBD1
size: .
J: TRBJ2-2
V: TRBV19
DNA: TGTGCCAGTACCACAGGGGGTGGCACCGGGGAGCTGTTTTTT
CDR3: CASTTGGGTGELFF

D: .
size: .
J: TRBJ2-7
V: TRBV5-1
DNA: TGCGCCAGCAGCTTGGCCGACACCGGGGAGCAGTACTTC
CDR3: CASSLADTGEQYF

D: .
size: many
J: TRBJ2-7
V: TRBV18
DNA: TGTGCCAGCTCACCACCGGTAGGGTCTTACGAGCAGTACTTC
CDR3: CASSPPVGSYEQYF

D: .
size: .
J: TRBJ2-6
V: TRBV11-2
DNA: TGTGCCAGCAGCGTGAGTGGTAGGCTCGCCTCTTCTGGGGCCAACGTCCTGACTTTC
CDR3: CASSVSGRLASSGANVLTF

D: TRBD1
size: .
J: TRBJ2-1
V: TRBV19
DNA: TGTGCCAGTAGTAAAACGGGACAGGGGGCGGGTCGGCAGTTCTTC
CDR3: CASSKTGQGAGRQFF

D: .
size: .
J: TRBJ1-1
V: TRBV6-5
DNA: TGTGCCAGCAGTTACAATCGAGGGCACACTGAAGCTTTCTTT
CDR3: CASSYNRGHTEAFF

D: .
size: few
J: TRBJ2-2
V: TRBV25-1
DNA: TGTGCCAGCAGTGAGCCCGGACTCGGCGGGGAGCTGTTTTTT
CDR3: CASSEPGLGGELFF

D: .
size: many
J: TRBJ2-2
V: TRBV12-3/TRBV12-4
DNA: TGTGCCAGCAGTTTAACCCCGAACACCGGGGAGCTGTTTTTT
CDR3: CASSLTPNTGELFF

D: TRBD2
size: .
J: TRBJ2-4
V: TRBV6-1
DNA: TGTGCCAGCAGCTCCGGGACTAGCGGGGGGGCCCAAAACATTCAGTACTTC
CDR3: CASSSGTSGGAQNIQYF

D: .
size: few
J: TRBJ1-1
V: TRBV27
DNA: TGTGCCAGCAGTTTGGCAGCGAAGAACACTGAAGCTTTCTTT
CDR3: CASSLAAKNTEAFF

D: .
size: .
J: TRBJ2-1
V: TRBV7-2
DNA: TGTGCCAGCAGCTTACGACCGTCGGGAGAGCAGTTCTTC
CDR3: CASSLRPSGEQFF

D: .
size: .
J: TRBJ2-7
V: TRBV6-2/TRBV6-3
DNA: TGTGCCAGCAGTTCGGCGCCGTTGGAGCAGTACTTC
CDR3: CASSSAPLEQYF

D: TRBD2
size: .
J: TRBJ2-2
V: TRBV11-2
DNA: TGTGCCAGCAGCCCTAGCGGGGATCTCACCGGGGAGCTGTTTTTT
CDR3: CASSPSGDLTGELFF

D: .
size: many
J: TRBJ2-7
V: TRBV7-2
DNA: TGTGCCAGCAGCTCACGGACAAATTACGAGCAGTACTTC
CDR3: CASSSRTNYEQYF

D: .
size: many
J: TRBJ1-5
V: TRBV12-3/TRBV12-4
DNA: TGTGCCAGCAGTCCCAGGGGCAATCAGCCCCAGCATTTT
CDR3: CASSPRGNQPQHF

D: .
size: .
J: TRBJ2-3
V: TRBV5-8
DNA: TGTGCCAGCAGCTTGGAGGTGGGGAGCACAGATACGCAGTATTTT
CDR3: CASSLEVGSTDTQYF

D: .
size: .
J: TRBJ1-6
V: TRBV20-1
DNA: TGCAGTGCTAGTGACAGAACTAATTCACCCCTCCACTTT
CDR3: CSASDRTNSPLHF

D: .
size: .
J: TRBJ1-1
V: TRBV7-2
DNA: TGTGCCAGCAGCCCCGTTGTTGGTGGCACTGAAGCTTTCTTT
CDR3: CASSPVVGGTEAFF

D: TRBD1
size: .
J: TRBJ2-1
V: TRBV10-3
DNA: TGTGCCATCAGTGAGAGGGAGACAGGGAGCAATGAGCAGTTCTTC
CDR3: CAISERETGSNEQFF

D: .
size: .
J: TRBJ2-3
V: TRBV6-1
DNA: TGTGCATATGGCCCGGGACTTACCACAGATACGCAGTATTTT
CDR3: CAYGPGLTTDTQYF

D: TRBD2
size: many
J: TRBJ2-2
V: TRBV7-3
DNA: TGTGCCAGCAGCTTAACTGGAGGTGGGAGGGCCTCCGGGGAGCTGTTTTTT
CDR3: CASSLTGGGRASGELFF

D: .
size: few
J: TRBJ2-5
V: TRBV7-2
DNA: TGTGCCAGCAGCCCTTCGAGGGCGGGGGAGACCCAGTACTTC
CDR3: CASSPSRAGETQYF

D: .
size: .
J: TRBJ1-6
V: TRBV3-1
DNA: TGTGCCAGCAGCATGGTGGGGGGTAATTCACCCCTCCACTTT
CDR3: CASSMVGGNSPLHF

D: .
size: few
J: TRBJ1-2
V: TRBV28
DNA: TGTGCCAGCAGTTTATCCAGGGTTGGATATGGCTACACCTTC
CDR3: CASSLSRVGYGYTF

D: .
size: .
J: TRBJ2-1
V: TRBV29-1
DNA: TGCAGCGCCGGGGGGCGGGGGCGCGGTGAGCAGTTCTTC
CDR3: CSAGGRGRGEQFF

D: .
size: many
J: TRBJ2-1
V: TRBV12-3/TRBV12-4
DNA: TGTGCCAGCAGTTTAGGGCTAGATACGAATGAGCAGTTCTTC
CDR3: CASSLGLDTNEQFF

D: .
size: few
J: TRBJ2-5
V: TRBV28
DNA: TGTGCCAGCAGTTCGCGGTGGGGAGAGACCCAGTACTTC
CDR3: CASSSRWGETQYF

D: .
size: few
J: TRBJ1-4
V: TRBV5-1
DNA: TGCGCCAGCAGCTTACAGGATCTGAGTGAAAAACTGTTTTTT
CDR3: CASSLQDLSEKLFF

D: TRBD1
size: once
J: TRBJ2-7
V: TRBV3-1
DNA: TGTGCCAGCAGCCAAGGGACAGGGACTTACTTC
CDR3: CASSQGTGTYF

D: TRBD1
size: .
J: TRBJ1-2
V: TRBV5-1
DNA: TGCGCCAGCAGCTTGGAAGGACAGGGAGATGGCTACATCTTC
CDR3: CASSLEGQGDGYIF

D: .
size: .
J: TRBJ2-2
V: TRBV27
DNA: TGTGCCAGCAGTTTATTGTCGGGAGCCGGGGAGCTGTTTTTT
CDR3: CASSLLSGAGELFF

D: .
size: .
J: TRBJ1-2
V: TRBV28
DNA: TGTGCCAGCAGTTTCTTGGGGAGAGGCTATGGCTACACCTTC
CDR3: CASSFLGRGYGYTF

D: TRBD1
size: many
J: TRBJ1-5
V: TRBV6-2/TRBV6-3
DNA: TGTGCCAGCAGTTACTCGAGTGGAGGGGGCGGGTTGGGGTATCAGCCCCAGCATTTT
CDR3: CASSYSSGGGGLGYQPQHF

D: TRBD2
size: .
J: TRBJ2-3
V: TRBV5-1
DNA: TGCGCCAGCAGCTTGGCATATAGCGGGGGAAGCACAGATACGCAGTATTTT
CDR3: CASSLAYSGGSTDTQYF

D: .
size: many
J: TRBJ1-1
V: TRBV5-1
DNA: TGCGCCAGCAGCTCCGACGGTACCGTGGGCACTGAAGCTTTCTTT
CDR3: CASSSDGTVGTEAFF

D: .
size: .
J: TRBJ2-5
V: TRBV19
DNA: TGTGCCAGTAGTATGAGTAGTCAAGAGACCCAGTACTTC
CDR3: CASSMSSQETQYF

D: .
size: many
J: TRBJ2-1
V: TRBV12-3/TRBV12-4
DNA: TGTGCCAGCACCGAACTAGGCGGAACTAGGGATGAGCAGTTCTTC
CDR3: CASTELGGTRDEQFF

D: .
size: .
J: TRBJ2-7
V: TRBV6-2/TRBV6-3
DNA: TGTGCCAGCAGTTACTTTTCACCGGGACGTGGGGAGTTC
CDR3: CASSYFSPGRGEF

D: TRBD2
size: many
J: TRBJ2-1
V: TRBV6-6
DNA: TGTGCCAGCAGTTACTCGAGGGGTAGCGGGGAGTTCTTC
CDR3: CASSYSRGSGEFF

D: TRBD2
size: .
J: TRBJ2-3
V: TRBV4-1
DNA: TGCGCCAGCAGCCAAGATCCAGCTAGCGGGGGAGTCACAGATACGCAGTATTTT
CDR3: CASSQDPASGGVTDTQYF

D: .
size: .
J: TRBJ2-3
V: TRBV20-1
DNA: TGCAGTGCTAGAGATCCCGGCGCCGATAGCACAGATACGCAGTATTTT
CDR3: CSARDPGADSTDTQYF

D: TRBD2
size: few
J: TRBJ2-1
V: TRBV19
DNA: TGTGCCAGTACGAGACTAGCGGGAGAAAATGAGCAGTTCTTC
CDR3: CASTRLAGENEQFF

D: .
size: .
J: TRBJ2-7
V: TRBV11-2
DNA: TGTGCCAGCAGGGTAGGGGCCAGGAGCTACGAGCAGTACTTC
CDR3: CASRVGARSYEQYF

D: .
size: few
J: TRBJ2-3
V: TRBV10-3
DNA: TGTGCCATCCTTAAGGGTCAGGGAGATACGCAGTATTTT
CDR3: CAILKGQGDTQYF